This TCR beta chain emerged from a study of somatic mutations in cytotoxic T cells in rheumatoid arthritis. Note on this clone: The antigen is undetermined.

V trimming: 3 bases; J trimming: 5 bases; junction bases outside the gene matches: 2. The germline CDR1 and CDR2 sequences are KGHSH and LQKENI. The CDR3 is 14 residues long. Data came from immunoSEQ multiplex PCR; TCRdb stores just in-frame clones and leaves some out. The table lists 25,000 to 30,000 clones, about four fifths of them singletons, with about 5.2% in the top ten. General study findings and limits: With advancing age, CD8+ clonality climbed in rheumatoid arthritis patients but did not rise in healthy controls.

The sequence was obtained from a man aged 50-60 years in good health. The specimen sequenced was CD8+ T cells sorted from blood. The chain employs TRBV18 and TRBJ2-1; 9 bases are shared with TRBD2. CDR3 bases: TGTGCCAGCTCACCTAGCGGGAGAAACAATGAGCAGTTCTTC. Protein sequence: CASSPSGRNNEQFF.